This passage covers 25 T cell receptor beta chains from one sample sequenced in a study of regulatory T cells in long-lasting Graves disease. Time point in this sample: newly diagnosed GD, antithyroid drugs for less than 3 months. There was RNA extracted from PBMCs, and the TCR library was made from it. With iRepertoire HTBI primers and Arm-PCR of CDR3 regions, TCR beta libraries were built. From the multiplex PCR reads, TCRdb called clonotypes with MiXCR, one entry per CDR3 protein. The sample includes about 540,000 distinct CDR3 sequences, roughly 13% of them seen just once. These data are also associated with another study on T cells in Graves' hyperthyroidism and ophthalmopathy.

Sequencing was performed on peripheral blood mononuclear cells (PBMCs), taken at new diagnosis, from a patient treated with antithyroid drugs. These receptors all stem from a man aged 30-40 years with Graves disease.

This clonotype was found many times. The chain is built from TRBV15 and TRBJ2-3; 7 bases are shared with TRBD2. The length of the CDR3 is 12 residues. Trimming at V came to 1 base and at J to 14 bases, leaving 6 bases not matched to a gene. Germline CDR1 LNHNV, CDR2 YYDKDF (reference sequence). The CDR3 region has the DNA TGTGCCACCAGCAGAGCCGGGCGGGAGTTGTATTTT. It yields the protein CATSRAGRELYF.

This clonotype was found many times. The chain carries TRBV20-1 and TRBJ2-3; tentatively, D is TRBD2 (5 bases). Trimming removed 0 bases at V and 3 bases at J, with 10 bases between. The CDR3 loop spans 14 amino acids. CDR1 and CDR2 (germline): DFQATT, SNEGSKA (reference sequence). DNA of the CDR3: TGCAGTGCTAGAGAGGAGGAGAGGACAGATACGCAGTATTTT. This translates into CSAREEERTDTQYF.

This clonotype came up many times. Germline is not matched at one junction end, which may reflect a read error. The genes are TRBV6-1 and TRBJ2-7; D tentatively fits TRBD1 or TRBD2 (5 bases each). Germline V CDR1 and CDR2: MNHNS, SASEGT. The CDR3 runs to 16 residues. The CDR3 reads CASRRGPLQSYESTDF. The CDR3 DNA is TGTGCCAGCAGGAGGGGCCCCCTTCAGTCCTACGAGAGTACGGACTTC.

This clonotype was picked up many times. V is TRBV6-1 and J is TRBJ1-4; 7 bases align to TRBD1. With 6 bases clipped from V and 3 bases from J, the junction kept 7 bases outside the gene matches. There are 15 residues in the CDR3. The germline gives CDR1 MNHNS, CDR2 SASEGT. CDR3 in amino acids: CASRGQRGANEKLFF. In DNA form, the CDR3 reads TGTGCCAGCAGGGGACAGAGGGGAGCTAATGAAAAACTGTTTTTT.

This clonotype was counted a few times. The rearrangement joins TRBV6-1 to TRBJ2-7, with D hard to call. There are 15 residues in the CDR3. Germline V gene data show CDR1 as MNHNS and CDR2 as SASEGT. The V and J ends lost 0 bases and 3 bases respectively, with 12 bases between them. The CDR3 DNA reads TGTGCCAGCAGTGAAGCTTCCTTAGCTTACTACGAGCAGTACTTC. This codes for CASSEASLAYYEQYF.

This clonotype was seen repeatedly, ten times or more. This chain connects TRBV6-1 to TRBJ2-1, with 11 bases aligning to TRBD2. There are 14 residues in the CDR3. Per the germline V gene, CDR1 is MNHNS and CDR2 is SASEGT. V lost 8 bases, J lost 9 bases, and 9 bases stayed unmatched. The CDR3 nucleotides are TGTGCCAGCGATACTAGCGGGAGTAGGTTTGAGCAGTTCTTC. Protein sequence: CASDTSGSRFEQFF.

The sample holds a few counts of this clonotype. The chain combines TRBV4-1 with TRBJ2-7, with TRBD1 matching over 7 bases. V gave up 0 bases and J gave up 6 bases; unmatched junction bases: 11. This CDR3 is built from 16 residues. Germline V CDR1 and CDR2: MGHRA, YSYEKL. CDR3 coding DNA: TGCGCCAGCAGCCAAGATGAAGGTACAGGGGTACGCGAGCAGTACTTC. The encoded protein is CASSQDEGTGVREQYF.

Ten or more counts support this clonotype. The gene calls are TRBV29-1 and TRBJ2-7, with a weak D call TRBD2 (6 bases). The CDR3 extends over 11 amino acids. CDR1 SQVTM and CDR2 ANQGSEA come from the germline V gene. The V gene lost 7 bases and the J gene lost 3 bases, with 10 bases spanning the gap. The DNA for the CDR3 is TGCAGCGGAGGGACTGACTACGAGCAGTACTTC. This codes for CSGGTDYEQYF.

This clonotype was picked up many times. The chain combines TRBV20-1 with TRBJ2-3; D may match TRBD1 or TRBD2 (5 bases each). Germline assignment: CDR1 DFQATT and CDR2 SNEGSKA (reference sequence). This CDR3 is built from 13 residues. Trimming removed 6 bases at V and 2 bases at J, with 12 bases between. The CDR3 loop reads CSARQRNTDTQYF. CDR3 nucleotide sequence: TGCAGTGCCAGACAGCGGAACACAGATACGCAGTATTTT.

Concerning this clonotype: A much larger clone is a single base away; this may be a read error. J is TRBJ2-1 and V is TRBV20-1; 9 nucleotides line up with TRBD1. The J call is doubtful: the DNA matches TRBJ2-7 better. This CDR3 is 14 amino acids long. Looked up from germline, CDR1 is DFQATT and CDR2 is SNEGSKA (reference sequence). CDR3 nucleotides: TGCAGTGTCGCCCGGGGACAGGGTTGGAATGAGCAGTACTTC. Its translation: CSVARGQGWNEQYF.

This clonotype was observed a handful of times. The chain is built from TRBV24-1 and TRBJ1-2; D may be TRBD1 (5 bases). This CDR3 has 16 residues. Germline CDR1 reads KGHDR; CDR2 reads SFDVKD. The V and J ends lost 2 bases and 8 bases respectively, with 20 bases between them. The CDR3 sequence: CATSDSPGGGVGGYTF. CDR3 nucleotide sequence: TGTGCCACCAGTGATTCCCCCGGGGGGGGAGTCGGGGGCTACACCTTC.

This clonotype was found many times. The gene calls are TRBV7-9 and TRBJ1-1; a weak D match, TRBD1 (5 bases). V was pared by 5 bases and J by 3 bases, with 13 bases between. The V gene's germline CDR1 is SEHNR and CDR2 FQNEAQ (reference sequence). The CDR3 is 14 residues long. CDR3 DNA sequence: TGTGCCAGCAGCCCCGCGGGACGGTACACTGAAGCTTTCTTT. Translation gives CASSPAGRYTEAFF. Full variable domain (remainder filled in from reference TRBV7-9 and TRBJ1-1): DTGVSQNPRHKITKRGQNVTFRCDPISEHNRLYWYRQTLGQGPEFLTYFQNEAQLEKSRLLSDRFSAERPKGSFSTLEIQRTEQGDSAMYLCASSPAGRYTEAFFGQGTRLTVV.

This clonotype was detected a few times. The V and J genes are TRBV7-8 and TRBJ2-7; 7 bases are a match to TRBD2. The V gene end was trimmed by 5 bases and the J gene end by 2 bases; junction bases not matched to a gene: 6. Germline lookup yields CDR1 SGHVS and CDR2 FQNEAQ. This CDR3 has 14 amino acids. The CDR3 is CASSPTSAAYEQYF. As DNA, the CDR3 is TGTGCCAGCAGCCCCACTAGCGCCGCCTACGAGCAGTACTTC.

This clonotype was counted a single time. The chain links TRBV27 to TRBJ2-1; the match to TRBD2 covers 9 bases. Trimming cost V 4 bases and J 10 bases; bases outside gene matches: 20. Germline CDR1 is MNHEY and CDR2 is SMNVEV (reference sequence). The CDR3 runs 18 residues. This CDR3 reads CASSSAGGRFMRGYEQFF. CDR3 bases: TGTGCCAGCAGTTCCGCGGGAGGGCGTTTCATGAGGGGCTACGAGCAGTTCTTC.

This clonotype was detected many times. The rearrangement uses TRBV24-1 and TRBJ2-1, with D unresolved. The CDR3 runs to 17 residues. Between the trimmed V and J ends, which lost 4 bases and 2 bases, there was a span of 17 bases. Looked up from germline, CDR1 is KGHDR and CDR2 is SFDVKD. The CDR3 region has the DNA TGTGCCACCAGTGAACCTACCACAGTGGGTCCCTACAATGAGCAGTTCTTC. It codes for CATSEPTTVGPYNEQFF.

In regard to this clonotype: A read error may produce the germline difference seen at one junction end. The chain is built from TRBV25-1 and TRBJ2-2, with 8 bases identical to TRBD1. Germline loops: CDR1 MGHDK, CDR2 SYGVNS. The CDR3 extends over 15 amino acids. CDR3 sequence (DNA): TGTGCCAGCAGTAAACGGACAGGGAACGCCGGGGAGCTGTTTTTT. Protein: CASSKRTGNAGELFF.

As for this clonotype: This likely comes from a read error, as the CDR3 has no conserved phenylalanine or tryptophan at its end. The limits of the CDR3 on the DNA are not certain, so only TCRdb's listed CDR3 is given. V usage is TRBV27 and J usage is TRBJ2-7. The CDR3 spans 9 residues, counting both ends. CDR1 is MNHEY and CDR2 is SMNVEV in the germline V gene (reference sequence). CDR3 in amino acids: CASSLSRSN.

This clonotype was counted ten times or more. The J gene is TRBJ1-3, the V gene TRBV29-1; 7 positions match TRBD1. Germline V gene sequence: CDR1 SQVTM, CDR2 ANQGSEA. The CDR3 loop spans 15 amino acids. V shed 4 bases and J 4 bases; nucleotides not matched to a gene: 10. The CDR3 sequence: CSVASTGASGNTIYF. CDR3 nucleotides: TGCAGCGTTGCAAGCACAGGGGCCTCCGGAAACACCATATATTTT. Using reference TRBV29-1 and TRBJ1-3 for the parts outside the CDR3, the full variable domain is SAVISQKPSRDICQRGTSLTIQCQVDSQVTMMFWYRQQPGQSLTLIATANQGSEATYESGFVIDKFPISRPNLTFSTLTVSNMSPEDSSIYLCSVASTGASGNTIYFGEGSWLTVV.

This clonotype was observed a few times. The chain joins TRBV20-1 to TRBJ2-6, with a possible D match to TRBD1 (6 bases). The CDR3 spans 17 residues. V was cut by 6 bases and J by 2 bases, with 20 bases left in between. Germline assignment: CDR1 DFQATT and CDR2 SNEGSKA (reference sequence). In DNA, the CDR3 is TGCAGTGCCCCCGATTTTGGGGGCGCGGCTGGGGCCAACGTCCTGACTTTC. Protein product: CSAPDFGGAAGANVLTF.

This clonotype was seen only a few times. This chain uses TRBV6-1 with TRBJ2-7, with 7 bases fitting TRBD1. The CDR3 has 15 residues. Germline V CDR1 and CDR2: MNHNS, SASEGT. The V segment lost 6 bases and the J segment 2 bases; nucleotides outside the gene matches: 10. This CDR3 reads CASRPGTASTYEQYF. The CDR3 DNA reads TGTGCCAGCAGACCTGGGACAGCTAGTACCTACGAGCAGTACTTC.

At least ten counts were recorded for this clonotype. This chain links TRBV12-3 or TRBV12-4 with TRBJ2-1; TRBD2 agrees at 7 bases. The length of the CDR3 is 15 residues. J lost 5 bases, V lost 6 bases, and 10 bases had no gene match. The CDR3 DNA is TGTGCCAGCAGCTCCAAGGGAGGGAGTAACAATGAGCAGTTCTTC. Amino acids: CASSSKGGSNNEQFF.

As for this clonotype: A junction end diverges from the germline sequence, so it may reflect a read error. The chain has TRBV20-1 and TRBJ1-5; no clear D. The CDR3 has 13 residues. Germline assignment: CDR1 DFQATT and CDR2 SNEGSKA (reference sequence). CDR3 coding DNA: TGCAGTACTAGGCTCCCGGGAAATCAGCCCCAGCATTTT. Its translation is CSTRLPGNQPQHF.

This clonotype has a handful of counts. Sequence at one end of the junction differs from germline and may be a read error. This chain links TRBV2 with TRBJ2-6; D possibly matches TRBD1 or TRBD2 (5 bases each). Germline assignment: CDR1 SNHLY and CDR2 FYNNEI. The CDR3 has 17 residues. The DNA for the CDR3 is TGTGCCAGCAACCGGGACGAATTATCCTCTGGGGCCAGCGTCCTGACTTTC. The encoded protein is CASNRDELSSGASVLTF.

This clonotype was observed at least ten times. This chain connects TRBV11-2 to TRBJ1-1; D remains unclear. The V gene's germline CDR1 is SGHAT and CDR2 FQNNGV. The V and J ends lost 2 bases and 4 bases respectively, with 5 bases between them. The CDR3 extends over 12 amino acids. Here the CDR3 reads CASSLYSTEAFF. Written as DNA, the CDR3 is TGTGCCAGCAGCTTATATAGCACTGAAGCTTTCTTT.

In the case of this clonotype: This may stem from a read error, because a much larger clone lies one nucleotide away. The chain carries TRBV18 and TRBJ1-1; 7 bases agree with TRBD1. Germline CDR1 reads KGHSH; CDR2 reads LQKENI. The CDR3 length is 15 residues. The CDR3 sequence is CAGSPRGRIDTEAFF. CDR3 nucleotides: TGTGCCGGCTCACCAAGGGGGCGGATCGACACTGAAGCTTTCTTT.